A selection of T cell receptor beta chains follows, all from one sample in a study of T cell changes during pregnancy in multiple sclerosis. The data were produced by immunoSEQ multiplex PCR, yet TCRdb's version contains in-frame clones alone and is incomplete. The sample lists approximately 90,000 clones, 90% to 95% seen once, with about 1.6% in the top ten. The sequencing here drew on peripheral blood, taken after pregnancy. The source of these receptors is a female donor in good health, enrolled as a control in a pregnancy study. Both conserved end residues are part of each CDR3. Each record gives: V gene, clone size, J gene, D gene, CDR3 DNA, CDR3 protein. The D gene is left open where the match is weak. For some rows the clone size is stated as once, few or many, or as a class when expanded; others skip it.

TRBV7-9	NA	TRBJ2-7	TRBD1	TGTGCCAGCAGCCGTGGGACAGGGGAAATGTTC	CASSRGTGEMF
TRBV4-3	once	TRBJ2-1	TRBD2	TGCGCCAGCAGCCAAAGCGGGAAATACAATGAGCAGTTCTTC	CASSQSGKYNEQFF
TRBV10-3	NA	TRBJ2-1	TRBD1	TGTGCCATCAGTGAACACCAGGGGGTTGAGTGGAATGAGCAGTTCTTC	CAISEHQGVEWNEQFF
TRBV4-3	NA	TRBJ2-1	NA	TGCGCCAGCAGTCGGACTATTTACAATGAGCAGTTCTTC	CASSRTIYNEQFF
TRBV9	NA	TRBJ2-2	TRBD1	TGTGCCAGCAGCTTGCGGACAGGGACCACCGGGGAGCTGTTTTTT	CASSLRTGTTGELFF
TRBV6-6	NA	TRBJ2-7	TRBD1	TGTGCCAGCTCCCCAGGACAGGGGTCCTACGAGCAGTACTTC	CASSPGQGSYEQYF
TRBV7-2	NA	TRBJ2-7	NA	TGTGCCAGCAGCTCAAGGGGCCTCCACGCGCAGTACTTC	CASSSRGLHAQYF
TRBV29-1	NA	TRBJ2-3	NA	TGCAGCGCGCCTTCTTCGGACGGGGGCACAGATACGCAGTATTTT	CSAPSSDGGTDTQYF
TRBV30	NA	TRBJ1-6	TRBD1	TGTGCCTGGAGTGTACCGGAGGCAGGGGGCAGGAATTCACCCCTCCACTTT	CAWSVPEAGGRNSPLHF
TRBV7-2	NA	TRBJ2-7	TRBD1	TGTGCCAGCAGCTCAGAGACAGGGGGCTGGTACGAGCAGTACTTC	CASSSETGGWYEQYF
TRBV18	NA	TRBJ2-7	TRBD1	TGTGCCAGCTCACCATCGGAGCCCAACAGGGGCCAGTACTACGAGCAGTACTTC	CASSPSEPNRGQYYEQYF
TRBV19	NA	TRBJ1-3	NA	TGTGCCAGTATAGCGCGCCCAAACTCTGGAAACACCATATATTTT	CASIARPNSGNTIYF
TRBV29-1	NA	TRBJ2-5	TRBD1	TGCAGCGCCCCCCGGGACAGGGGTGAGGAGACCCAGTACTTC	CSAPRDRGEETQYF
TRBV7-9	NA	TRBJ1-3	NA	TGTGCCAGCAGCTTAAGGGGAACTGGAAACACCATATATTTT	CASSLRGTGNTIYF
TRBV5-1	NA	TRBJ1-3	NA	TGCGCCAGCAGCCCTCCTGGAAACACCATATATTTT	CASSPPGNTIYF
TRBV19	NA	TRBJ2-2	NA	TGTGCCAGTAGTATCGCCAGCAGGGGTCCCGGGGAGCTGTTTTTT	CASSIASRGPGELFF
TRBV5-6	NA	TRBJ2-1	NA	TGTGCCAGCAGCTTGGATCGGCCGGGTCATTCCTACAATGAGCAGTTCTTC	CASSLDRPGHSYNEQFF
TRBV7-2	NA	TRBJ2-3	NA	TGTGCCAGCAGCACAGACTCCTCGGGGTTGGGTACGCAGTATTTT	CASSTDSSGLGTQYF
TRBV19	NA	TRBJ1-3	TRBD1	TGTGCCAGTAGTTCAAACCTGTGGGACAGGGGGATCTCTGGAAACACCATATATTTT	CASSSNLWDRGISGNTIYF
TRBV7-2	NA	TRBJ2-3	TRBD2	TGTGCCAGCAGCTTAGGCCTAGCGGGGGCAAGTTCAGATACGCAGTATTTT	CASSLGLAGASSDTQYF
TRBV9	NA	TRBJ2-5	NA	TGTGCCAGCAGCGTGGTAGGAGGGGCTGCCTTGACGGAGACCCAGTACTTC	CASSVVGGAALTETQYF
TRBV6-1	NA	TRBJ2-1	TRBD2	TGTGCCAGCAGTGAACAAGCTAGCGGGGGCGGGAATGAGCAGTTCTTC	CASSEQASGGGNEQFF
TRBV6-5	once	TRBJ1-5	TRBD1	TGTGCCACCAGGGGGGACTTTGGAAGCAATCAGCCCCAGCATTTT	CATRGDFGSNQPQHF
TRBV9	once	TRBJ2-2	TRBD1	TGTGCCAGCAGCGTGACAGGGGGCTCCGGGGAGCTGTTTTTT	CASSVTGGSGELFF
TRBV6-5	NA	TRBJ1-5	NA	TGTGCCAGCAGTTACTCGACCGGGGGAGGTCAGCCCCAGCATTTT	CASSYSTGGGQPQHF
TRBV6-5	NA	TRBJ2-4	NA	TGTGCCAGCAGCGGGGGATCGATTAACATTCAGTACTTC	CASSGGSINIQYF
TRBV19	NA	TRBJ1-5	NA	TGTGCCAGTAGTATTGCCGAGGGTCGTCAGCCCCAGCATTTT	CASSIAEGRQPQHF
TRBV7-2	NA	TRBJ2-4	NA	TGTGCCAGCAGCTTGGCGGGCAGCATTCAGTACTTC	CASSLAGSIQYF
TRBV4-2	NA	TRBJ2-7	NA	TGTGCCAGCAGCCAAGAGATGAACAGAGAGCAGTACTTC	CASSQEMNREQYF
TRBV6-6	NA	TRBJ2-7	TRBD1	TGTGCCAGCAGAGAGTCCGGGACAGGGTCCTACGAGCAGTACTTC	CASRESGTGSYEQYF
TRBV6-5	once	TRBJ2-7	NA	TGTGCCAGCACGGGTTTGGACAGTCCCGAGCAGTACTTC	CASTGLDSPEQYF
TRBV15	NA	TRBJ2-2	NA	TGTGCCACCAGCAGAGGTGGCTCCGGGGAGCTGTTTTTT	CATSRGGSGELFF
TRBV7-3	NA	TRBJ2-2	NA	TGTGCCAGCAGCCAAAACAACGGGGAGCTGTTTTTT	CASSQNNGELFF
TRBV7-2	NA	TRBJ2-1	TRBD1	TGTGCCAGCAGCTCGAGGGGGCTGGAGGAGCAGTTCTTC	CASSSRGLEEQFF
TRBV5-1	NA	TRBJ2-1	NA	TGCGCCAGCAGCTTCGGAGGCAGGGACATCAGGGAGCAGTTCTTC	CASSFGGRDIREQFF
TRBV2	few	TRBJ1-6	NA	TGTGCCAGCAGTGTTCGGGGTTTTAATTCACCCCTCCACTTT	CASSVRGFNSPLHF
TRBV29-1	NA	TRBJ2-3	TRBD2	TGCAGCGTCACCCTAGCGGGGAAAAGCACAGATACGCAGTATTTT	CSVTLAGKSTDTQYF
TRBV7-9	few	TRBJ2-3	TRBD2	TGTGCCAGCGGGGGGGTAGGGCTTAAAACAGATACGCAGTATTTT	CASGGVGLKTDTQYF
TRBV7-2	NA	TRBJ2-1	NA	TGTGCCAGCAGCCGACAAGGGACTGCTTCGCGGGACCAGTTCTTC	CASSRQGTASRDQFF
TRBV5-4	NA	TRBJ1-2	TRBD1	TGTGCCAGCAGCAACCGGGACAGGGGAGGTGAAGGAGGCTACACCTTC	CASSNRDRGGEGGYTF
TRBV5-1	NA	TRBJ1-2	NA	TGCGCCAGCAGCTTGGAGGCAGGGGTTGGCGGCTACACCTTC	CASSLEAGVGGYTF
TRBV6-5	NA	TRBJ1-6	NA	TGTGCCAGCAGCTTACAGTCACCTAATTCACCCCTCCACTTT	CASSLQSPNSPLHF
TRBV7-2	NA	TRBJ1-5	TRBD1	TGTGCCAGCAGCCACAGGGGACCTCATCAGCCCCAGCATTTT	CASSHRGPHQPQHF
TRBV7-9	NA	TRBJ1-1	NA	TGTGCCAGCAGCTTAGCGAGCACCTGGGAAGCTTTCTTT	CASSLASTWEAFF
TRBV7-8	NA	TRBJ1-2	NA	TGTGCCAGCAGCTTAGGGGGCGCGAACTATGGCTACACCTTC	CASSLGGANYGYTF
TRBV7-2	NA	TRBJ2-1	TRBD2	TGTGCCAGCAGCTCCGGGACTAACAATGAGCAGTTCTTC	CASSSGTNNEQFF
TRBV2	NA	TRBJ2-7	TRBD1	TGTGCCACCTCCCGGGGAGAGACAGGGAGCGGCGAGCAGTACTTC	CATSRGETGSGEQYF
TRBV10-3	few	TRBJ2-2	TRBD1	TGTGCCTCCTCCGGGACAGGGCCCGGGGAGCTGTTTTTT	CASSGTGPGELFF
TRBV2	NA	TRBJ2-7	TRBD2	TGTGCCAGCAGTGAATTAGGGCTAGCGGGGAACGAGCAGTACTTC	CASSELGLAGNEQYF
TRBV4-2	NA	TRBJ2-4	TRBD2	TGTGCCAGCAGCCCAAATAGGGGACTAGCGGGGGGGCACTGGGAAAACATTCAGTACTTC	CASSPNRGLAGGHWENIQYF